The entry below gives a single TCR beta chain sequence along with its context. Its antigen is as yet unknown. This specimen comes from a study of PD-L1 blockade in urothelial cancer. About the research overall: Analyses used blood from 3 weeks (second dose) and 6 weeks after treatment start.

The germline gives CDR1 KGHSH, CDR2 LQKENI. This CDR3 has 12 residues. V was clipped by 7 bases and J by 6 bases; unmatched bases: 4. The study's findings and limits: At the 3-week point, tumor-associated blood clones expanded more in durable-benefit patients.

The assay was immunoSEQ multiplex PCR, and TCRdb's table has in-frame clones only and misses some. The sample has 68,000 or so clones, roughly 79% seen once. Time point denoted: pretreatment peripheral blood. Patients were living with locally advanced or metastatic urothelial carcinoma. Sequenced here: PBMCs, sampled around atezolizumab (anti-PD-L1) treatment. The chain recombines TRBV18 with TRBJ1-2; 8 positions agree with TRBD1. The source of this sequence is a man in his 70s with urothelial cancer. The CDR3 DNA sequence: TGTGCCAGCTATGGACAGGGTGATGGCTACACCTTC. It translates to CASYGQGDGYTF.